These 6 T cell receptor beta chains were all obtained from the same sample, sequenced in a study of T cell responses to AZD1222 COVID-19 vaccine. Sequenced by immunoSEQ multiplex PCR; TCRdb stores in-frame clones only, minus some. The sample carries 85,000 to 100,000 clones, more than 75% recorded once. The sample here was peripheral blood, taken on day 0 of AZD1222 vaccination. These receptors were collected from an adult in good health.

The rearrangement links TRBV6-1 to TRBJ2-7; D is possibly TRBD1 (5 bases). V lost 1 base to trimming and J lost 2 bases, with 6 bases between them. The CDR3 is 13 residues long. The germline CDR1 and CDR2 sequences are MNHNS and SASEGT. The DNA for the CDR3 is TGTGCCAGCAGTGAAGGGACAACCTACGAGCAGTACTTC. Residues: CASSEGTTYEQYF.

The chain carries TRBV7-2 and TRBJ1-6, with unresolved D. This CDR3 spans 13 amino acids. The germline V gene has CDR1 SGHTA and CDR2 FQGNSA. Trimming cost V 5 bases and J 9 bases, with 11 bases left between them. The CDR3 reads CASSPLESSPLHF. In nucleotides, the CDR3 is TGTGCCAGCAGCCCCTTAGAGAGTTCACCCCTCCACTTT.

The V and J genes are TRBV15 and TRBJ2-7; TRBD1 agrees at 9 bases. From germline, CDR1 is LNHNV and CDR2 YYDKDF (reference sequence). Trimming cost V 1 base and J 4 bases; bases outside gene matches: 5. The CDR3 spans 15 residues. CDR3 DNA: TGTGCCACCAGCAGAGGGGGACAGGGAGATTACGAGCAGTACTTC. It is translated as CATSRGGQGDYEQYF.

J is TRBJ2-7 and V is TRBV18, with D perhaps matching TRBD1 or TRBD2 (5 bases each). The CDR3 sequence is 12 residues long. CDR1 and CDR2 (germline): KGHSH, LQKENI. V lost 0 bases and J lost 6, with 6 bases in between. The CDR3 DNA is TGTGCCAGCTCACCACCGAGGGGCGAGCAGTACTTC. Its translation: CASSPPRGEQYF.

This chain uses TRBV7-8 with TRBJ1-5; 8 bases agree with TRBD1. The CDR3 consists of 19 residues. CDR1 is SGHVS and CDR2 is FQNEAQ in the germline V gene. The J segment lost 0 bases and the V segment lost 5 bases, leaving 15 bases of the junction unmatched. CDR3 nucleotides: TGTGCCAGCAGCAGACCTCCGGGACAGGCCCCCGATAGCAATCAGCCCCAGCATTTT. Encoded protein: CASSRPPGQAPDSNQPQHF.

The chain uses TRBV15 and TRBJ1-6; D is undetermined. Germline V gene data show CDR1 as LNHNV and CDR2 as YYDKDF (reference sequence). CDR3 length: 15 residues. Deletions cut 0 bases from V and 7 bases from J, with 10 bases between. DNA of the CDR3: TGTGCCACCAGCAGAGATTTCGCGGGAAATTCACCCCTCCACTTT. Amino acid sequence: CATSRDFAGNSPLHF.